The clone carrying this T cell receptor beta chain showed up many times. Exclusion of patients followed from uncontrolled infection, other autoimmune disease, pregnancy or lactation. These data belong to a study of T cells in Graves' hyperthyroidism and ophthalmopathy. The germline V gene encodes CDR1 SGHTS and CDR2 YDEGEE. The CDR3 spans 18 residues. V dropped 4 bases and J dropped 0; count of bases not matched to a gene: 10. RNA transcripts provided the source from which TCR beta CDR3 regions were amplified. First-round RT-PCR with HTBI primers amplified the TCR CDR3 region. TCRdb passed the multiplex PCR reads through MiXCR, listing each CDR3 protein once. This table holds some 500,000 distinct CDR3 sequences, about 15% found once.

V and J are TRBV5-8 and TRBJ2-3; 11 bases match TRBD2. Material: blood. The source of this sequence is a woman aged 18-35 years with Graves' hyperthyroidism. The CDR3 loop is CASSPSTSGTHSTDTQYF. The DNA of the CDR3 is TGTGCCAGCAGCCCATCGACTAGCGGGACGCATAGCACAGATACGCAGTATTTT.